Listed here are 29 T cell receptor beta chains from one sample, sequenced in a study of blood T cell repertoires in COVID-19. TCRdb keeps only in-frame clones here, not all; method: immunoSEQ multiplex PCR. This sample has a few hundred thousand clones; approximately 88% occur once, and the top ten carry roughly 12%. Sequencing was carried out using peripheral blood. These receptors all come from a woman in her fifties or sixties with COVID-19, enrolled during active disease.

With respect to this clone: The sample holds other DNA sequences that translate to the same CDR3. The V and J genes are TRBV3-1 (or the pseudogene TRBV3-2) and TRBJ1-1; tentatively, D is TRBD1 (5 bases). Germline-derived CDR1 and CDR2 are LGHDT and YNNKEL (reference sequence). Trimming cost V 4 bases and J 1 base, with 10 bases left between them. This CDR3 contains 14 residues. The CDR3 region has the DNA TGTGCCAGCAGCCGGAGCGACAGGAACACTGAAGCTTTCTTT. This gives the protein CASSRSDRNTEAFF.

This rearrangement joins TRBV11-2 to TRBJ2-1, with 7 bases matching TRBD2. The CDR3 is made up of 15 amino acids. Germline CDR1 and CDR2: SGHAT and FQNNGV. V trimming: 3 bases; J trimming: 2 bases; junction bases outside the gene matches: 4. CDR3 loop: CASSFLAGAYNEQFF. The DNA for the CDR3 is TGTGCCAGCAGCTTCTTGGCGGGGGCCTACAATGAGCAGTTCTTC.

The V and J genes are TRBV3-1 (or the pseudogene TRBV3-2) and TRBJ1-2; D unresolved. From germline, CDR1 is LGHDT and CDR2 YNNKEL (reference sequence). Trimming removed 5 bases at V and 9 bases at J, with 19 bases between. The CDR3 extends over 14 amino acids. CDR3 sequence reads: CASSKGRGLWSYTF. The CDR3, as DNA: TGTGCCAGCAGCAAAGGGCGGGGTTTGTGGAGCTACACCTTC.

V and J are TRBV6-5 and TRBJ1-6; no firm D call. Deletions cut 7 bases from V and 9 bases from J, with 19 bases between. The length of the CDR3 is 15 residues. In germline, CDR1 is MNHEY, CDR2 SVGAGI. CDR3 nucleotides: TGTGCCAGCACCCCAGCGAGAGGCGCGGGTTCACCCCTCCACTTT. This sequence encodes CASTPARGAGSPLHF.

This clone was seen a single time. J is TRBJ2-1 and V is TRBV5-4, with 14 nucleotides matching TRBD2. Germline V CDR1 and CDR2: SGHNT, YYREEE (reference sequence). The CDR3 consists of 18 residues. V lost 0 bases and J lost 5; bases outside the gene matches: 7. The CDR3: CASSLGGLAGVSDNEQFF. The CDR3 DNA is TGTGCCAGCAGCTTGGGGGGACTAGCGGGGGTGTCGGACAATGAGCAGTTCTTC.

This sequence joins TRBV28 and TRBJ2-7; the D gene is possibly TRBD1 (6 bases). Germline lookup yields CDR1 MDHEN and CDR2 SYDVKM. Trimming stripped 8 bases from V and 5 bases from J, with 13 bases between. The CDR3 spans 12 residues. In DNA, the CDR3 is TGTGCCAGCCTACAGGGAAATCACGAGCAGTACTTC. As protein: CASLQGNHEQYF. The full variable domain, its missing parts supplied by reference TRBV28 and TRBJ2-7, is DVKVTQSSRYLVKRTGEKVFLECVQDMDHENMFWYRQDPGLGLRLIYFSYDVKMKEKGDIPEGYSVSREKKERFSLILESASTNQTSMYLCASLQGNHEQYFGPGTRLTVT.

This clone came up a few times. The rearrangement uses TRBV5-4 and TRBJ1-1; D is uncertain. Germline V gene data show CDR1 as SGHNT and CDR2 as YYREEE (reference sequence). Trimming took off 0 bases at V and 4 bases at J, with 7 bases between the two ends. There are 13 residues in the CDR3. The CDR3 nucleotides are TGTGCCAGCAGCTTGGAGCTGCTCACTGAAGCTTTCTTT. This gives the protein CASSLELLTEAFF.

V usage is TRBV19 and J usage is TRBJ1-1; the D gene is possibly TRBD1 (5 bases). The CDR3 sequence is 12 residues long. The germline CDR1 and CDR2 sequences are LNHDA and SQIVND (reference sequence). V lost 5 bases and J lost 8, with 12 bases in between. In nucleotides, the CDR3 is TGTGCCAGTAGTGATGGGGCCCTCGAAGCTTTCTTT. Its translation is CASSDGALEAFF.

The rearrangement uses TRBV5-1 and TRBJ2-3; 11 positions match TRBD2. Per the germline V gene, CDR1 is SGHRS and CDR2 is YFSETQ. This CDR3 is built from 15 residues. V shed 0 bases, J shed 5 bases, and the junction held 2 bases outside the gene matches. The CDR3 reads CASSLELAGVDTQYF. DNA of the CDR3: TGCGCCAGCAGCTTGGAACTAGCGGGGGTAGATACGCAGTATTTT.

The CDR3: CASGLAAQGATGELFF. CDR3 DNA: TGTGCTAGTGGTTTGGCCGCGCAGGGGGCAACCGGGGAGCTGTTTTTT. The chain has TRBV12-5 and TRBJ2-2; 8 nucleotides line up with TRBD1. With 1 base clipped from V and 5 bases from J, the junction kept 6 bases outside the gene matches. Germline lookup yields CDR1 LGHNT and CDR2 FRNRAP. The CDR3 is 16 residues long.

The J gene is TRBJ2-7, the V gene TRBV18; D is perhaps TRBD1 (5 bases). Per germline, CDR1 KGHSH and CDR2 LQKENI. This CDR3 spans 13 amino acids. Trimming cost V 1 base and J 6 bases, with 10 bases left between them. CDR3 nucleotides: TGTGCCAGCTCACCACGGCAGGGTGGCGAGCAGTACTTC. It translates to CASSPRQGGEQYF.

The chain carries TRBV5-4 and TRBJ1-2; 7 bases fit TRBD1. The CDR3 is made up of 14 amino acids. Germline values: CDR1 SGHNT, CDR2 YYREEE (reference sequence). V shed 1 base and J 2 bases; nucleotides not matched to a gene: 2. CDR3 coding DNA: TGTGCCAGCAGCTTGTCGACAGGGAACTATGGCTACACCTTC. Translating it yields CASSLSTGNYGYTF.

V and J are TRBV5-1 and TRBJ1-1; possible D gene TRBD1, 5 bases. Trimming removed 6 bases at V and 0 bases at J, with 12 bases between. Germline-derived CDR1 and CDR2 are SGHRS and YFSETQ. This CDR3 spans 14 amino acids. The CDR3 DNA follows: TGCGCCAGCATGGAGGGGCCCATGAACACTGAAGCTTTCTTT. As protein: CASMEGPMNTEAFF. Full variable domain (rest looked up from reference TRBV5-1 and TRBJ1-1): KAGVTQTPRYLIKTRGQQVTLSCSPISGHRSVSWYQQTPGQGLQFLFEYFSETQRNKGNFPGRFSGRQFSNSRSEMNVSTLELGDSALYLCASMEGPMNTEAFFGQGTRLTVV.

The table lists this clone with a few counts. V and J are TRBV19 and TRBJ1-5; no clear D gene. Trimming removed 7 bases from V and 5 bases from J, with 12 bases in between. Germline CDR1 is LNHDA and CDR2 is SQIVND (reference sequence). The CDR3 length is 13 residues. This CDR3 is CASTHKGDQPQHF. The DNA for the CDR3 is TGTGCCAGTACCCATAAGGGAGATCAGCCCCAGCATTTT.

The rearrangement links TRBV5-1 to TRBJ2-1; 11 bases are a match to TRBD2. The junction had 5 bases not matched to a gene; V was cut back by 2 bases and J by 7 bases. The CDR3 is 15 residues long. Germline CDR1 is SGHRS and CDR2 is YFSETQ. This CDR3 is CASSLTSGGVNEQFF. DNA for the CDR3: TGCGCCAGCAGCTTAACTAGCGGGGGCGTAAATGAGCAGTTCTTC.

This clone showed up many times. The J gene is TRBJ1-2, the V gene TRBV24-1, with a weak D call TRBD1 (6 bases). Between the trimmed V and J ends, which lost 10 bases and 2 bases, there was a span of 13 bases. This CDR3 contains 13 residues. The germline CDR1 and CDR2 sequences are KGHDR and SFDVKD. The CDR3 reads CATSGGLNYGYTF. For the CDR3, the DNA is TGTGCCACGTCGGGGGGCCTAAACTATGGCTACACCTTC.

The chain joins TRBV9 to TRBJ1-2, with 10 bases aligning to TRBD1. V was pared by 4 bases and J by 4 bases, with 13 bases of the junction left unmatched. The CDR3 has 17 residues. Germline loops: CDR1 SGDLS, CDR2 YYNGEE. The CDR3 loop is CASSSRGGRDRGYGYTF. CDR3 nucleotides: TGTGCCAGCAGCTCTAGAGGCGGCCGGGACAGGGGCTATGGCTACACCTTC. The full variable domain, its missing parts supplied by reference TRBV9 and TRBJ1-2, is DSGVTQTPKHLITATGQRVTLRCSPRSGDLSVYWYQQSLDQGLQFLIQYYNGEERAKGNILERFSAQQFPDLHSELNLSSLELGDSALYFCASSSRGGRDRGYGYTFGSGTRLTVV.

This rearrangement joins TRBV6-5 to TRBJ1-1; D uncertain. V was cut by 7 bases and J by 5 bases, with 17 bases left in between. Germline V lookup: CDR1 MNHEY, CDR2 SVGAGI. The CDR3 runs to 14 residues. This CDR3 is CASIQTGRRTEAFF. The CDR3 region has the DNA TGTGCCAGCATTCAAACCGGGAGACGGACTGAAGCTTTCTTT.

The V gene is TRBV20-1, the J gene TRBJ2-1, with D maybe TRBD2 (5 bases). The germline gives CDR1 DFQATT, CDR2 SNEGSKA (reference sequence). This CDR3 comprises 13 residues. The V end was cut by 3 bases, the J end by 5 bases, with 11 bases between. CDR3 sequence: CSASKTIDNEQFF. The CDR3, as DNA: TGCAGTGCTAGTAAGACTATAGACAATGAGCAGTTCTTC.

This chain joins TRBV30 and TRBJ2-2, with 7 bases that match TRBD1. Germline V gene sequence: CDR1 GTSNPN, CDR2 SVGIG (reference sequence). The CDR3 is made up of 13 amino acids. V shed 3 bases and J 4 bases; nucleotides not matched to a gene: 2. This chain's CDR3 is CAWRDRTTGELFF. The CDR3, as DNA: TGTGCCTGGAGGGACAGGACCACCGGGGAGCTGTTTTTT.

This sequence joins TRBV30 and TRBJ1-2, with D perhaps TRBD1 (6 bases). This CDR3 has 15 amino acids. Germline CDR1 is GTSNPN and CDR2 is SVGIG (reference sequence). V lost 7 bases, J lost 10 bases, and 28 bases lay in between. CDR3 coding DNA: TGTGCCTCCCTACACCCGAACAGGGAAGTCTCTGACTACACCTTC. Protein sequence: CASLHPNREVSDYTF.

This chain connects TRBV3-1 (or the pseudogene TRBV3-2) to TRBJ2-7; D unresolved. V gave up 1 base and J gave up 2 bases, with 12 bases separating them. This CDR3 is 15 amino acids long. Germline lookup yields CDR1 LGHDT and CDR2 YNNKEL (reference sequence). The CDR3 region has the DNA TGTGCCAGCAGCCAAGGTGTAGTGGTGCCCTACGAGCAGTACTTC. It is translated as CASSQGVVVPYEQYF.

The V call is TRBV6-6, the J call TRBJ2-1; TRBD2 matches 12 bases. The J segment lost 9 bases and the V segment lost 5 bases, leaving 5 bases of the junction unmatched. CDR1 is MNHNY and CDR2 is SVGAGI in the germline V gene (reference sequence). This CDR3 is 14 amino acids long. CDR3 coding DNA: TGTGCCAGCAGTCCTAGCGGGGGGGCCGGTGAGCAGTTCTTC. Translating it yields CASSPSGGAGEQFF.

This chain connects TRBV10-3 to TRBJ1-3; unclear D gene. Germline-derived CDR1 and CDR2 are ENHRY and SYGVKD. Trimming removed 10 bases at V and 2 bases at J, with 15 bases between. This CDR3 contains 14 residues. This CDR3 reads CATTPPTAGNTIYF. CDR3 nucleotides: TGTGCCACCACCCCGCCAACAGCTGGAAACACCATATATTTT.

This chain connects TRBV7-8 to TRBJ1-3, with D possibly matching TRBD1 (5 bases). CDR1 is SGHVS, CDR2 FQNEAQ, per germline. V lost 5 bases and J lost 0, with 17 bases in between. The CDR3 sequence is 17 residues long. For the CDR3, the DNA is TGTGCCAGCAGCAAACTAAGGGGCGCGATCTCTGGAAACACCATATATTTT. Its protein is CASSKLRGAISGNTIYF.

This rearrangement joins TRBV5-4 to TRBJ2-1, with TRBD2 matching over 8 bases. The germline V gene encodes CDR1 SGHNT and CDR2 YYREEE (reference sequence). The CDR3 length is 13 residues. J lost 8 bases, V lost 4 bases, and 5 bases had no gene match. The CDR3 coding sequence is TGTGCCAGCAGCCGGGAGGGCGCCGATGAGCAGTTCTTC. This codes for CASSREGADEQFF.

The J gene is TRBJ1-5, the V gene TRBV7-8; 7 bases fit TRBD1. Germline CDR1 and CDR2: SGHVS and FQNEAQ. The CDR3 loop spans 17 amino acids. Trimming at V came to 5 bases and at J to 0 bases, leaving 10 bases not matched to a gene. This CDR3 reads CASSTEGAIDSNQPQHF. The CDR3 DNA is TGTGCCAGCAGCACCGAGGGGGCAATTGATAGCAATCAGCCCCAGCATTTT. The variable domain in full, with the rest retrieved from reference TRBV7-8 and TRBJ1-5, is GAGVSQSPRYKVAKRGQDVALRCDPISGHVSLFWYQQALGQGPEFLTYFQNEAQLDKSGLPSDRFFAERPEGSVSTLKIQRTQQEDSAVYLCASSTEGAIDSNQPQHFGDGTRLSIL.

This clone turned up a few times. CDR3 sequence: CASSMSRNEQFF. The CDR3 nucleotides are TGTGCCAGTAGTATGTCGAGGAATGAGCAGTTCTTC. The rearrangement uses TRBV19 and TRBJ2-1, with D unclear. Germline loops: CDR1 LNHDA, CDR2 SQIVND (reference sequence). Between the trimmed V and J ends, which lost 3 bases and 7 bases, there was a span of 7 bases. The CDR3 consists of 12 residues.

V usage is TRBV3-1 (or the pseudogene TRBV3-2) and J usage is TRBJ2-4, with D perhaps matching TRBD2 (6 bases). Trimming took 6 bases from V and 2 from J, leaving 14 bases between them. The CDR3 is 15 residues long. Germline CDR1 and CDR2: LGHDT and YNNKEL (reference sequence). The CDR3 DNA reads TGTGCCAGCAGTCGTGTCGGGGGTTCCAAAAACATTCAGTACTTC. As protein: CASSRVGGSKNIQYF.